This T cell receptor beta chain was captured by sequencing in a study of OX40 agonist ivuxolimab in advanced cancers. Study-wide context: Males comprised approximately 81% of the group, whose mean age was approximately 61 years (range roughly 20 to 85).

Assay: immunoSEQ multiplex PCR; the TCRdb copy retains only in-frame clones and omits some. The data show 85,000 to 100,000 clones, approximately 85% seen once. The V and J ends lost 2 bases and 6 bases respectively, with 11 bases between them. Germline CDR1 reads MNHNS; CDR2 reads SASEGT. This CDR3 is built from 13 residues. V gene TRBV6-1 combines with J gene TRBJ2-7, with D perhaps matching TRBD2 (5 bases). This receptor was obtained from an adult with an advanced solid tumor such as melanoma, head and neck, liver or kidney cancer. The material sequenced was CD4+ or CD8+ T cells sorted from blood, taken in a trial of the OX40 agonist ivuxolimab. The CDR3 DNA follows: TGTGCCAGCAGTGAATTTCGGGCGGGCGAGCAGTACTTC. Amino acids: CASSEFRAGEQYF.